This TCR beta chain was recovered during a study of cytomegalovirus exposure and HLA in healthy donors. Amplification used 60 Vbeta primers and 13 Jbeta primers. Data came from immunoSEQ multiplex PCR; TCRdb stores just in-frame clones and leaves some out. The sample consists of under 200,000 clones, over 60% of them appearing once. Study-level points and caveats: Cytomegalovirus association was assigned to under 200 TCR beta chains. There were several of the most significant clusters that appeared linked to common viral pathogens in a later analysis.

Details on this clone: Its antigen is not known.

The ends lost 3 bases at V and 2 bases at J; junction bases unmatched: 8. This CDR3 has 16 residues. The germline CDR1 and CDR2 sequences are LNHDA and SQIVND (reference sequence). This clonotype was obtained from a female donor in good health and CMV-seronegative. The V call is TRBV19, the J call TRBJ2-7, with 9 bases fitting TRBD1. The sequenced sample consisted of PBMCs. CDR3 loop: CASSIETGGRPYEQYF. CDR3 bases: TGTGCCAGTAGTATCGAAACAGGGGGCCGGCCCTACGAGCAGTACTTC.